The 9 T cell receptor beta chains listed next were all sequenced from one sample in a study of human T cells and chemical hapten exposure. Time point described: pre-sensitization, week 0. Treatment indicated: therapeutic diphenylcyclopropenone sensitization with weekly scalp DPC. Each CDR3 protein gets one entry after TCRdb re-called the RACE reads with MiXCR. The table records more than 300,000 distinct CDR3 sequences, 4.5% to 5.5% of them present only once. The input for sequencing was whole blood, taken in connection with sensitization to the hapten diphenylcyclopropenone (DPC). Receptors originate from a woman aged 50 to 65 with alopecia areata. Some clones in this sample may be carry-over from other donors' samples.

The sample holds a few counts of this clonotype. The genes are TRBV20-1 and TRBJ1-5; 7 nucleotides line up with TRBD1. The CDR3 consists of 15 residues. Germline assignment: CDR1 DFQATT and CDR2 SNEGSKA (reference sequence). J gave up 2 bases and V 0 bases, and 4 bases lay outside the gene matches. In nucleotides, the CDR3 is TGCAGTGCTAGAGATCCCGGGACAGGCAATCAGCCCCAGCATTTT. Its protein is CSARDPGTGNQPQHF.

At least ten counts were recorded for this clonotype. V usage is TRBV7-2 and J usage is TRBJ1-5; TRBD1 might be the D (5 bases). This CDR3 has 14 residues. Germline assignment: CDR1 SGHTA and CDR2 FQGNSA. The ends were cut back, 4 bases at V and 6 bases at J, with 13 bases in the middle. In nucleotides, the CDR3 is TGTGCCAGCAGCTCGACAGTGAGGGGTCAGCCCCAGCATTTT. Protein sequence: CASSSTVRGQPQHF.

This clonotype showed up just a few times. The V and J genes are TRBV6-2 or TRBV6-3 and TRBJ1-1; D unclear. The CDR3 has 13 residues. Deletions cut 4 bases from V and 7 bases from J, with 13 bases between. Looked up from germline, CDR1 is MNHEY and CDR2 is SVGEGT. The CDR3 region has the DNA TGTGCCAGCAGTTTTCGCAGGTTTGGTGAAGCTTTCTTT. Amino acids: CASSFRRFGEAFF.

A few counts support this clonotype. The chain couples TRBV28 to TRBJ2-3; weak D call: TRBD2 (5 bases). CDR3 size: 16 residues. The V gene lost 7 bases and the J gene lost 2 bases, with 19 bases spanning the gap. The germline V gene has CDR1 MDHEN and CDR2 SYDVKM. CDR3 bases: TGTGCCAGCACCTCCGGCGTAGCGACTCCCACAGATACGCAGTATTTT. Its translation is CASTSGVATPTDTQYF.

The chain couples TRBV29-1 to TRBJ1-2, with D possibly TRBD1 on 5 matching bases. This CDR3 contains 15 residues. V was shortened by 0 bases and J by 7 bases, with 18 bases between the two germline ends. Germline CDR1 SQVTM, CDR2 ANQGSEA. The CDR3 region is CSVEDWARRGTGYTF. DNA for the CDR3: TGCAGCGTTGAAGATTGGGCCCGACGGGGGACTGGCTACACCTTC.

This clonotype appeared a few times. V usage is TRBV24-1 and J usage is TRBJ2-2, with no clear D. The germline gives CDR1 KGHDR, CDR2 SFDVKD. V lost 7 bases, J lost 0 bases, and 11 bases lay in between. This CDR3 contains 15 residues. As DNA, the CDR3 is TGTGCCACCAGCCAACTCGGGCCGAACACCGGGGAGCTGTTTTTT. Its translation: CATSQLGPNTGELFF.

This clonotype was picked up many times. The chain combines TRBV7-9 with TRBJ1-1, with D perhaps matching TRBD1 (5 bases). Germline lookup yields CDR1 SEHNR and CDR2 FQNEAQ (reference sequence). V was shortened by 5 bases and J by 0 bases, with 7 bases between the two germline ends. This CDR3 is built from 13 residues. CDR3 bases: TGTGCCAGCAGCCAACAGGTGAACACTGAAGCTTTCTTT. Translation gives CASSQQVNTEAFF.

The chain links TRBV2 to TRBJ1-5; D might be TRBD1 (5 bases). The V and J ends lost 2 bases and 3 bases respectively, with 11 bases between them. This CDR3 comprises 15 residues. CDR1 and CDR2 (germline): SNHLY, FYNNEI. The CDR3 DNA sequence: TGTGCCAGCAGTGAAAGCGGGGGTGACAATCAGCCCCAGCATTTT. It encodes CASSESGGDNQPQHF.

This clonotype was detected a few times. CDR3 region: CSVSLDQETQYF. As DNA, the CDR3 is TGCAGCGTGAGCCTAGACCAAGAGACCCAGTACTTC. The rearrangement uses TRBV29-1 and TRBJ2-5; D gene unclear. The CDR3 runs 12 residues. V was trimmed by 6 bases and J by 0 bases, leaving 8 bases between them. The germline V gene encodes CDR1 SQVTM and CDR2 ANQGSEA.